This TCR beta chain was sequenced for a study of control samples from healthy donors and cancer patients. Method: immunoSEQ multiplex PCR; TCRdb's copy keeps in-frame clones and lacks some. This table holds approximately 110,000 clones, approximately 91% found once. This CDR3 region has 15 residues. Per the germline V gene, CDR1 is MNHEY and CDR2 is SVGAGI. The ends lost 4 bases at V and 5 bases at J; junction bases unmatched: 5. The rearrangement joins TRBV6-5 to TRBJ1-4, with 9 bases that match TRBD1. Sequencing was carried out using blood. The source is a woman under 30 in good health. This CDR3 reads CASSSAGTGNEKLFF. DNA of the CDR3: TGTGCCAGCAGTTCCGCCGGGACAGGGAATGAAAAACTGTTTTTT.